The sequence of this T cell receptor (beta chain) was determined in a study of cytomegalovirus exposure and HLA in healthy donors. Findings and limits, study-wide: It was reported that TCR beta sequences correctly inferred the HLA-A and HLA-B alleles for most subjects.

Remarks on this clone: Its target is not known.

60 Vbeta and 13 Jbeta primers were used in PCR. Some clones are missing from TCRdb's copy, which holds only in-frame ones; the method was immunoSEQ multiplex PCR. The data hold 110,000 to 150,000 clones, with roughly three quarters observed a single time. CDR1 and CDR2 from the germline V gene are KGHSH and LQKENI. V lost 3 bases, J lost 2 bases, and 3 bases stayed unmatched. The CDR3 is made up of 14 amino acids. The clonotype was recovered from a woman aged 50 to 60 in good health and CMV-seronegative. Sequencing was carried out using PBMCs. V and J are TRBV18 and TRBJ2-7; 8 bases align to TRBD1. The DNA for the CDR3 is TGTGCCAGCTCACCGGTGGGACAGGCCTACGAGCAGTACTTC. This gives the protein CASSPVGQAYEQYF. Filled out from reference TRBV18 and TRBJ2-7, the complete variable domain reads NAGVMQNPRHLVRRRGQEARLRCSPMKGHSHVYWYRQLPEEGLKFMVYLQKENIIDESGMPKERFSAEFPKEGPSILRIQQVVRGDSAAYFCASSPVGQAYEQYFGPGTRLTVT.